A single sample is the source of the 4 T cell receptor beta chains below, sequenced in a study of OX40 agonist ivuxolimab in advanced cancers. Clones were sequenced by immunoSEQ multiplex PCR, and TCRdb holds only the in-frame ones, with some missing. Of 25,000 to 35,000 clones listed, 80% to 95% are singletons. This specimen was CD4+ or CD8+ T cells sorted from blood, taken in a trial of the OX40 agonist ivuxolimab. These receptors were collected from an adult with an advanced solid tumor such as melanoma, head and neck, liver or kidney cancer.

The chain couples TRBV7-9 to TRBJ2-1, with D perhaps TRBD1 (6 bases). CDR1 and CDR2 (germline): SEHNR, FQNEAQ (reference sequence). V was clipped by 5 bases and J by 0 bases, with 20 bases between them. The CDR3 covers 18 residues. The CDR3 here is CASSTPLTGYPSYNEQFF. CDR3 sequence (DNA): TGTGCCAGCAGCACACCATTAACAGGGTACCCCTCCTACAATGAGCAGTTCTTC.

The chain's CDR3 is CASSSPASGRWYEQYF. In DNA, the CDR3 is TGTGCCAGCAGTTCCCCGGCGAGCGGGAGATGGTACGAGCAGTACTTC. The gene calls are TRBV27 and TRBJ2-7, with 8 bases lining up with TRBD2. The CDR3 sequence is 16 residues long. Germline trimming cut 4 bases from V and 4 bases from J; bases unmatched to any gene: 12. Germline lookup yields CDR1 MNHEY and CDR2 SMNVEV (reference sequence).

The V gene is TRBV7-8, the J gene TRBJ2-7; no firm D call. V was cut by 5 bases and J by 4 bases, with 6 bases left in between. The CDR3 contains 11 residues. CDR1 and CDR2 from the germline V gene are SGHVS and FQNEAQ. CDR3 nucleotides: TGTGCCAGCAGCCTCTTATACGAGCAGTACTTC. It is translated as CASSLLYEQYF. The full variable domain, in which reference TRBV7-8 and TRBJ2-7 provide the parts outside the CDR3, is GAGVSQSPRYKVAKRGQDVALRCDPISGHVSLFWYQQALGQGPEFLTYFQNEAQLDKSGLPSDRFFAERPEGSVSTLKIQRTQQEDSAVYLCASSLLYEQYFGPGTRLTVT.

The genes are TRBV27 and TRBJ1-6; no definite D call. The CDR3 has 13 residues. Trimming removed 7 bases at V and 8 bases at J, with 12 bases between. Germline lookup yields CDR1 MNHEY and CDR2 SMNVEV (reference sequence). CDR3 sequence (DNA): TGTGCCAGCACCTCGAGCATCCATTCACCCCTCCACTTT. It translates to CASTSSIHSPLHF.